The T cell receptor beta chain under discussion was sequenced for a study of blood T cell repertoires in COVID-19 (dated by TCRdb to about 2020). As for the study more broadly: The collaborator samples originated in the United States, Italy and Spain and spanned the acute and convalescent phases of COVID-19. The prospective study material was composed of cDNA or gDNA derived from T cells, B-cell-depleted T cells, or PBMCs. The sample metadata nearly always contained a de-identified subject ID, COVID-19 status, age in years and sex. The samples were drawn from the first 160 participants of the ongoing ImmuneRACE study and from some 1,300 subjects provided by 6 global collaborators. Where HLA class I and class II types were available, the types were taken from metadata supplied by the sample provider, not from assay-based typing. The dataset comprised deeply sampled blood TCRbeta repertoires from subjects exposed to, actively infected with, or recovered from COVID-19. The repertoires were made available in a free public database intended to serve as a resource for research on the immune response to SARS-CoV-2.

CDR3 length: 11 amino acids, cysteine to phenylalanine. Only CDR3 DNA is held: 33 bases, read in frame from base 1. As encoded in the germline V gene, CDR1 is MDHEN while CDR2 is SYDVKM. The germline ends are 6 bases apart after V is trimmed by 3 bases and J by 7 bases. TCRbeta CDR3 regions were amplified from genomic DNA by means of the immunoSEQ Assay, a bias-controlled multiplex PCR. The authors' pipeline ran thus. Nucleated cell counts per sample were estimated from amplification of reference gene primers within the assay. Sequence reads were collapsed and filtered to measure the absolute abundance of every unique TCRbeta CDR3 rearrangement. Productive Simpson clonality was computed per sample as the square root of Simpson's diversity index over productive rearrangements. The source is immuneACCESS, and TCRdb retained only in-frame sequences with V and J called. Part of the clones is not carried over; for the studies checked, unresolved V genes explain less than half of this, and the remainder is unexplained. For V, J and clone size, that table is used; D and trimming come from the DNA. In this sample the table shows roughly 380,000 clones, around 85% of which occur a single time. Of the sample, roughly 3.4% falls within the top ten clones.

The collaborating institutions used their own protocols to collect whole blood in K2EDTA tubes. For TCRbeta analysis, collaborators shipped samples in one of three forms: frozen whole blood, isolated PBMCs, or DNA extracted from either of those sample types. Comment on this clone: The antigen it recognizes is unknown. No much larger clonotype is one base removed from it; base qualities were not supplied. This CDR3 is also generated by other DNA sequences in the sample.

Broader findings and caveats from the paper: How much clinical and demographic metadata was included differed by source and by participant, and the metadata was provided uncurated.

The chain is assembled from TRBV28 and TRBJ1-1; matching of 6 bases hints at TRBD1 as the D gene. This receptor was identified in a woman aged 18 to 35 with acute or convalescent COVID-19. Sequenced input: peripheral blood. The sequenced DNA: TGTGCCAGCAGTTTGGACAGTGAAGCTTTCTTT. Its protein reads: CASSLDSEAFF. The variable domain in full, with residues beyond the CDR3 obtained from the reference TRBV28 and TRBJ1-1 genes, is DVKVTQSSRYLVKRTGEKVFLECVQDMDHENMFWYRQDPGLGLRLIYFSYDVKMKEKGDIPEGYSVSREKKERFSLILESASTNQTSMYLCASSLDSEAFFGQGTRLTVV.